The rows below give T cell receptor beta chains drawn from one sample of a study of CD8 T cells in Susac syndrome. TCRdb reprocessed the immunoSEQ multiplex PCR reads via MiXCR and lists one record per CDR3 protein. Of more than 65,000 distinct CDR3 sequences in the sample, around 95% are singletons; the top ten hold 0.2% to 0.25%. Sequenced: CD8+ T cells from PBMCs. The receptors derive from a human donor in good health. CDR3s include the opening cysteine and the closing phenylalanine or tryptophan. The order of the fields is D gene, V gene, clone size, J gene, CDR3 DNA, CDR3 protein. A D gene is named only where the DNA matches it firmly. Rows give clone size only sometimes, using once, few, many, or a class for an expanded clone.

d_gene: TRBD2
v_gene: TRBV12-3/TRBV12-4
abundance: NA
j_gene: TRBJ2-4
CDR3nt: TGTGCCAGCAGTTTAGACCCGACTAGCGCCGAAAACATTCAGTACTTC
CDR3aa: CASSLDPTSAENIQYF

d_gene: NA
v_gene: TRBV2
abundance: NA
j_gene: TRBJ1-1
CDR3nt: TGTGCCAGCAGTGAAGGACTCTGGAACACTGAAGCTTTCTTT
CDR3aa: CASSEGLWNTEAFF

d_gene: NA
v_gene: TRBV15
abundance: NA
j_gene: TRBJ2-1
CDR3nt: TGTGCCACCAGCACTGGGACGGACCGTTACAATGAGCAGTTCTTC
CDR3aa: CATSTGTDRYNEQFF

d_gene: NA
v_gene: TRBV27
abundance: NA
j_gene: TRBJ2-1
CDR3nt: TGTGCCTCGCGTGCGGGGCTACCCAATGAGCAGTTCTTC
CDR3aa: CASRAGLPNEQFF

d_gene: NA
v_gene: TRBV3-1
abundance: NA
j_gene: TRBJ1-1
CDR3nt: TGTGCCAGCAGCCAAGTGCGCCGAGACCCTAATCCGGTTGGTGCTTTCTTT
CDR3aa: CASSQVRRDPNPVGAFF

d_gene: NA
v_gene: TRBV27
abundance: NA
j_gene: TRBJ1-5
CDR3nt: TGTGCCAGCAGTTTCGCGGGGGCTGGAAATCAGCCCCAGCATTTT
CDR3aa: CASSFAGAGNQPQHF

d_gene: TRBD1
v_gene: TRBV4-3
abundance: NA
j_gene: TRBJ1-1
CDR3nt: TGCGCCAGCAGCCAGGACAGGGGGGTCTTTGCTTTCTTT
CDR3aa: CASSQDRGVFAFF

d_gene: TRBD2
v_gene: TRBV6-6
abundance: NA
j_gene: TRBJ2-1
CDR3nt: TGTGCCAGCTGGACTAGCGGGGGATACAATGAGCAGTTCTTC
CDR3aa: CASWTSGGYNEQFF

d_gene: TRBD1
v_gene: TRBV5-6
abundance: NA
j_gene: TRBJ2-2
CDR3nt: TGTGCCAGCAGTTCGACAGGGGGCCGGAGCGGGGAGCTGTTTTTT
CDR3aa: CASSSTGGRSGELFF

d_gene: NA
v_gene: TRBV12-3/TRBV12-4
abundance: NA
j_gene: TRBJ2-3
CDR3nt: TGTGCCAGCAGTCCCGACAGGGAGGCAGATACGCAGTATTTT
CDR3aa: CASSPDREADTQYF

d_gene: TRBD1
v_gene: TRBV9
abundance: NA
j_gene: TRBJ1-2
CDR3nt: TGTGCCAGCAGCGTAGTGGCCGGGACAGGTTATGGCTACACCTTC
CDR3aa: CASSVVAGTGYGYTF

d_gene: NA
v_gene: TRBV7-9
abundance: NA
j_gene: TRBJ2-7
CDR3nt: TGTGCCAGCAGCTGGGAGGAGGGGGTTGAACCCGAGCAGTACTTC
CDR3aa: CASSWEEGVEPEQYF

d_gene: NA
v_gene: TRBV4-3
abundance: NA
j_gene: TRBJ1-1
CDR3nt: TGCGCCAGCAGCCAATCCACAGGGATGGGGTACACTGAAGCTTTCTTT
CDR3aa: CASSQSTGMGYTEAFF

d_gene: NA
v_gene: TRBV7-2
abundance: NA
j_gene: TRBJ2-1
CDR3nt: TGTGCCAGCAGCTTAAACGGTCGGGGGATCTACAATGAGCAGTTCTTC
CDR3aa: CASSLNGRGIYNEQFF

d_gene: TRBD2
v_gene: TRBV4-3
abundance: NA
j_gene: TRBJ2-2
CDR3nt: TGCGCCAGCAGCTTACATAGCGGGTCGAACACCGGGGAGCTGTTTTTT
CDR3aa: CASSLHSGSNTGELFF

d_gene: NA
v_gene: TRBV5-1
abundance: NA
j_gene: TRBJ2-1
CDR3nt: TGCGCCAGCACTGATTACGGGGGCGGGGATGAGCAGTTCTTC
CDR3aa: CASTDYGGGDEQFF

d_gene: TRBD1
v_gene: TRBV7-8
abundance: once
j_gene: TRBJ2-5
CDR3nt: TGTGCCAGCAGCCCTGACAGGGGGCGCGGGACCCAGTACTTC
CDR3aa: CASSPDRGRGTQYF

d_gene: TRBD1
v_gene: TRBV7-6
abundance: NA
j_gene: TRBJ1-5
CDR3nt: TGTGCCAGCAGCCAACAGGGGCCCCTGCCCCAGCATTTT
CDR3aa: CASSQQGPLPQHF

d_gene: NA
v_gene: TRBV10-3
abundance: NA
j_gene: TRBJ2-7
CDR3nt: TGTGCCATCAGTGAGTCGACGGCGTTCGAGCAGTACTTC
CDR3aa: CAISESTAFEQYF

d_gene: TRBD2
v_gene: TRBV6-5
abundance: NA
j_gene: TRBJ2-2
CDR3nt: TGTGCCAGCAGTTACTTTACTAGCGGGGGCACCGGGGAGCTGTTTTTT
CDR3aa: CASSYFTSGGTGELFF

d_gene: NA
v_gene: TRBV9
abundance: NA
j_gene: TRBJ2-2
CDR3nt: TGTGCCAGCAAGGGATACACCGGGGAGCTGTTTTTT
CDR3aa: CASKGYTGELFF

d_gene: NA
v_gene: TRBV6-5
abundance: NA
j_gene: TRBJ2-5
CDR3nt: TGTGCCAGCAGGCTGGAGGGAAAGACCCAGTACTTC
CDR3aa: CASRLEGKTQYF

d_gene: TRBD1
v_gene: TRBV29-1
abundance: NA
j_gene: TRBJ1-1
CDR3nt: TGCAGCGTTGTTCAGGGGGCGGCTGAAGCTTTCTTT
CDR3aa: CSVVQGAAEAFF

d_gene: NA
v_gene: TRBV7-9
abundance: once
j_gene: TRBJ2-5
CDR3nt: TGTGCCAGCAGCTTAGTGGGGGAGAAACAAGAGACCCAGTACTTC
CDR3aa: CASSLVGEKQETQYF

d_gene: NA
v_gene: TRBV7-2
abundance: NA
j_gene: TRBJ1-1
CDR3nt: TGTGCCAGCAGCTTAGATTTGGGTACTGAAGCTTTCTTT
CDR3aa: CASSLDLGTEAFF

d_gene: NA
v_gene: TRBV7-3
abundance: NA
j_gene: TRBJ2-3
CDR3nt: TGTGCCAGCAGCCTAGGAGGCTCCGGCGAATGGGATACGCAGTATTTT
CDR3aa: CASSLGGSGEWDTQYF

d_gene: TRBD2
v_gene: TRBV28
abundance: NA
j_gene: TRBJ2-1
CDR3nt: TGTGCCAGCAGGACTAGCGGGTTCTACAATGAGCAGTTCTTC
CDR3aa: CASRTSGFYNEQFF

d_gene: NA
v_gene: TRBV6-2/TRBV6-3
abundance: NA
j_gene: TRBJ2-5
CDR3nt: TGTGCCAGCAGTTATTCCGGGGGGCAGGGAGAGACCCAGTACTTC
CDR3aa: CASSYSGGQGETQYF

d_gene: TRBD1
v_gene: TRBV30
abundance: NA
j_gene: TRBJ2-6
CDR3nt: TGTGCCTGGGGGACAGGGGCCGGGGCCAACGTCCTGACTTTC
CDR3aa: CAWGTGAGANVLTF

d_gene: NA
v_gene: TRBV19
abundance: NA
j_gene: TRBJ1-1
CDR3nt: TGTGCCAGTAGTTTATCAGATGAAGCTTTCTTT
CDR3aa: CASSLSDEAFF

d_gene: NA
v_gene: TRBV24-1
abundance: NA
j_gene: TRBJ1-1
CDR3nt: TGTGCCACCAGTGATACACGAGGGGACACTGAAGCTTTCTTT
CDR3aa: CATSDTRGDTEAFF

d_gene: NA
v_gene: TRBV23-1
abundance: NA
j_gene: TRBJ2-2
CDR3nt: TGCGCCAGCAGTCAACCGTCTCCAGCCACCGGGGAGCTGTTTTTT
CDR3aa: CASSQPSPATGELFF

d_gene: NA
v_gene: TRBV19
abundance: NA
j_gene: TRBJ1-2
CDR3nt: TGTGCCAGTAGTAGGGCCAGACTTGATGGCTACACCTTC
CDR3aa: CASSRARLDGYTF

d_gene: NA
v_gene: TRBV30
abundance: few
j_gene: TRBJ1-2
CDR3nt: TGTGCCTGGAGTCCGGGGGGGTATGGCTACACCTTC
CDR3aa: CAWSPGGYGYTF

d_gene: TRBD2
v_gene: TRBV24-1
abundance: NA
j_gene: TRBJ2-3
CDR3nt: TGTGCCACCCGGACTAGCGGGGGGGCCGCAGATACGCAGTATTTT
CDR3aa: CATRTSGGAADTQYF

d_gene: NA
v_gene: TRBV3-1
abundance: NA
j_gene: TRBJ2-3
CDR3nt: TGTGCCAGCAGCCACCCCGTAGCAGATACGCAGTATTTT
CDR3aa: CASSHPVADTQYF

d_gene: NA
v_gene: TRBV29-1
abundance: NA
j_gene: TRBJ1-2
CDR3nt: TGCAGCGTTCCGACCCCCGGGACCGCAGCTAACTATGGCTACACCTTC
CDR3aa: CSVPTPGTAANYGYTF

d_gene: NA
v_gene: TRBV5-6
abundance: NA
j_gene: TRBJ2-1
CDR3nt: TGTGCCAGCAGCATCCCGGGAGGGGGCGCAGCCTACAATGAGCAGTTCTTC
CDR3aa: CASSIPGGGAAYNEQFF

d_gene: NA
v_gene: TRBV2
abundance: NA
j_gene: TRBJ2-1
CDR3nt: TGTGCCAGCAGTGGCAGAAACAATGAGCAGTTCTTC
CDR3aa: CASSGRNNEQFF

d_gene: NA
v_gene: TRBV7-3
abundance: NA
j_gene: TRBJ2-2
CDR3nt: TGTGCCAGCAGCTTAAGTGGCGACGGGGAGCTGTTTTTT
CDR3aa: CASSLSGDGELFF

d_gene: TRBD1
v_gene: TRBV5-1
abundance: NA
j_gene: TRBJ1-1
CDR3nt: TGCGCCAGCAGCCTAGCTCCGGGACAGCCTCCTGAAGCTTTCTTT
CDR3aa: CASSLAPGQPPEAFF

d_gene: NA
v_gene: TRBV27
abundance: NA
j_gene: TRBJ1-2
CDR3nt: TGTGCCAGCAGCCCGAGGGATTCTAACTATGGCTACACCTTC
CDR3aa: CASSPRDSNYGYTF

d_gene: NA
v_gene: TRBV12-3/TRBV12-4
abundance: NA
j_gene: TRBJ2-2
CDR3nt: TGTGCCTTCCCTCGGACCACCGGGGAGCTGTTTTTT
CDR3aa: CAFPRTTGELFF

d_gene: TRBD1
v_gene: TRBV27
abundance: NA
j_gene: TRBJ1-1
CDR3nt: TGTGCCAGCAGGCCACAGGGGTACACTGAAGCTTTCTTT
CDR3aa: CASRPQGYTEAFF

d_gene: TRBD2
v_gene: TRBV5-1
abundance: NA
j_gene: TRBJ2-1
CDR3nt: TGCGCCAGCAGCCTAGCGGGGGTCTACAATGAGCAGTTCTTC
CDR3aa: CASSLAGVYNEQFF

d_gene: TRBD1
v_gene: TRBV20-1
abundance: once
j_gene: TRBJ1-6
CDR3nt: TGCAGTGCTAGGGACAGGGTGTTGTATAATTCACCCCTCCACTTT
CDR3aa: CSARDRVLYNSPLHF

d_gene: NA
v_gene: TRBV9
abundance: NA
j_gene: TRBJ2-6
CDR3nt: TGTGCCAGCACGACAAGCTCTGGGGCCAACGTCCTGACTTTC
CDR3aa: CASTTSSGANVLTF

d_gene: TRBD1
v_gene: TRBV7-9
abundance: NA
j_gene: TRBJ1-2
CDR3nt: TGTGCCAGCAGCTTGGGACAGCTCGGCTATGGCTACACCTTC
CDR3aa: CASSLGQLGYGYTF

d_gene: NA
v_gene: TRBV7-9
abundance: NA
j_gene: TRBJ1-1
CDR3nt: TGTGCCAGCAGCTTAAGTAGTTGGACTGAAGCTTTCTTT
CDR3aa: CASSLSSWTEAFF

d_gene: TRBD1
v_gene: TRBV19
abundance: NA
j_gene: TRBJ1-1
CDR3nt: TGTGCCAGTAGTACACCCCCCAGGACAGGGGGTACTGAAGCTTTCTTT
CDR3aa: CASSTPPRTGGTEAFF

d_gene: NA
v_gene: TRBV29-1
abundance: NA
j_gene: TRBJ2-7
CDR3nt: TGCAGCGTTGAGGGGCGTGAGGCGGGGGCCCCTGGAGAGCAGTACTTC
CDR3aa: CSVEGREAGAPGEQYF

d_gene: NA
v_gene: TRBV27
abundance: NA
j_gene: TRBJ1-1
CDR3nt: TGTGCCAGCAGTTTCGGTGGAGGGGGCACTGAAGCTTTCTTT
CDR3aa: CASSFGGGGTEAFF

d_gene: NA
v_gene: TRBV2
abundance: NA
j_gene: TRBJ2-3
CDR3nt: TGTGCCAGATTCACGGGCTACGACACAGATACGCAGTATTTT
CDR3aa: CARFTGYDTDTQYF

d_gene: TRBD1
v_gene: TRBV12-3/TRBV12-4
abundance: NA
j_gene: TRBJ1-5
CDR3nt: TGTGCCAGCAGTTTTTCGGGACAGGGGGCTGGGGAGCCCCAGCATTTT
CDR3aa: CASSFSGQGAGEPQHF

d_gene: NA
v_gene: TRBV6-6
abundance: NA
j_gene: TRBJ1-5
CDR3nt: TGTGCCAGCAAGGTGGACAATCAGCCCCAGCATTTT
CDR3aa: CASKVDNQPQHF

d_gene: TRBD2
v_gene: TRBV7-8
abundance: NA
j_gene: TRBJ2-3
CDR3nt: TGTGCCAGCAGCTGGGAGCGGGGGCCAGCTACAGATACGCAGTATTTT
CDR3aa: CASSWERGPATDTQYF

d_gene: NA
v_gene: TRBV5-5
abundance: few
j_gene: TRBJ1-1
CDR3nt: TGTGCCAGCAGCTTGGTCGACAGTGCTGAAGCTTTCTTT
CDR3aa: CASSLVDSAEAFF

d_gene: TRBD1
v_gene: TRBV27
abundance: once
j_gene: TRBJ1-2
CDR3nt: TGTGCCAGCAGAGTCCGGTTGGGCCAGGGGGCCCCAAAGGGCTACACCTTC
CDR3aa: CASRVRLGQGAPKGYTF

d_gene: NA
v_gene: TRBV30
abundance: once
j_gene: TRBJ1-6
CDR3nt: TGTGCCTGGAGTGGGGGTGATAATTCACCCCTCCACTTT
CDR3aa: CAWSGGDNSPLHF

d_gene: NA
v_gene: TRBV19
abundance: NA
j_gene: TRBJ2-1
CDR3nt: TGTGCCAGTGGGGGGGGGCAGGGCCTTGACAATGAGCAGTTCTTC
CDR3aa: CASGGGQGLDNEQFF